This entry is about one TCR beta chain. This sample was included in a study of blood T cell repertoires in COVID-19. At the level of the study: Sites in the United States, Italy and Spain provided acute and convalescent COVID-19 samples. The cDNA or gDNA used as material had been derived from T cells, B-cell-depleted T cells, or PBMCs.

Authors' analysis steps: It was from reference gene primer amplification that nucleated cell counts were estimated. Clones were read by immunoSEQ multiplex PCR, and TCRdb kept only the in-frame ones, dropping some. V and J calls and clone size follow that table, whereas D and trimming were derived from the DNA. The sample holds 200,000 to 250,000 clones; about 83% are singletons and the top ten take roughly 1.9%. The CDR3 contains 15 residues. Deletions cut 0 bases from V and 4 bases from J, with 10 bases between. Germline V gene data show CDR1 as PRHDT and CDR2 as FYEKMQ (reference sequence). The genes are TRBV13 and TRBJ1-3; D is unclear. This TCR was recovered from a man aged 25-45 years who had recovered from COVID-19. Sequencing input: peripheral blood. The CDR3 sequence is CASSLGLSSGNTIYF. The CDR3 DNA follows: TGTGCCAGCAGCTTAGGACTAAGCTCCGGAAACACCATATATTTT.